Listed below are T cell receptor beta chains from one sample, sequenced in a study of blood T cells in healthy people across ages. TCRdb re-called the 5' RACE reads with MiXCR, one entry per CDR3 protein. This table has fewer than 700,000 distinct CDR3 sequences, 40% to 50% appearing once. The sequencing input was blood. Receptor source: a man older than 75 in good health. Each CDR3 is given with its conserved first and last residue. D genes are given only for firm matches. The size of a clone is reported for some rows only, either as once, few or many, or as a class for expanded clones.

>NA|TRBV6-2/TRBV6-3|NA|TRBJ1-1
TGTGCCAGCAGATTCGACGGACAGACGAACACTGAAGCTTTCTTT
CASRFDGQTNTEAFF
>NA|TRBV12-3/TRBV12-4|NA|TRBJ2-7
TGTGCCAGCAGTCCGAACGGACTCAGTCAAGAGATCCAGTACTTC
CASSPNGLSQEIQYF
>NA|TRBV7-2|few|TRBJ2-1
TGTGCCAGCAGCTTAGCGCGGCTAGACCCACCCTACAATGAGCAGTTCTTC
CASSLARLDPPYNEQFF
>NA|TRBV3-1|NA|TRBJ2-5
TGTGCCAGCAGCCAAGGGCCGGCAATCCAAGAGACCCAGTACTTC
CASSQGPAIQETQYF
>NA|TRBV7-9|NA|TRBJ2-1
TGTGCCAGCAGCCGATTACGACAGGACAGCTCCTACAATGAGCAGTTCTTC
CASSRLRQDSSYNEQFF
>TRBD2|TRBV7-2|many|TRBJ2-5
TGTGCCAGCAGCGTACTAGCGGGGCAAGAGACCCAGTACTTC
CASSVLAGQETQYF
>TRBD1|TRBV2|NA|TRBJ1-1
TGTGCCAGCAGTAGCCAGGGGGTGATGAACACTGAAGCTTTCTTT
CASSSQGVMNTEAFF
>NA|TRBV5-1|many|TRBJ1-2
TGCGCCAGCAGCATCTATGAGTCAGGGGCCGGTAGCTACACCTTC
CASSIYESGAGSYTF
>NA|TRBV30|NA|TRBJ1-2
TGTGCCTGGAGTTACGGGCTCACAGGGAGTCCTAAGGGCTACACCTTC
CAWSYGLTGSPKGYTF
>TRBD1|TRBV20-1|few|TRBJ2-7
TGCAGTGCTAGGATGCCCTATGGGACACAGGGGTCAACGACTTACGAGCAGTACTTC
CSARMPYGTQGSTTYEQYF
>NA|TRBV5-1|NA|TRBJ2-7
TGCGCCAGCAGCCCTTCCCAGGGGCGGGCCTACGAGCAGTACTTC
CASSPSQGRAYEQYF
>NA|TRBV5-1|NA|TRBJ2-1
TGCGCCAGCAACTTGGTCCTTACTGGGGGCGACGGGCAGTTCTTC
CASNLVLTGGDGQFF
>NA|TRBV6-2/TRBV6-3|few|TRBJ2-5
TGTGCCAGCACTACCAGGAAAGGGACAAGCCAAGAGACCCAGTACTTC
CASTTRKGTSQETQYF
>TRBD1|TRBV9|NA|TRBJ2-7
TGTGCCAGCAGCGGCGGACAGGGTCTAGCGCAGTACTTC
CASSGGQGLAQYF
>TRBD1|TRBV27|few|TRBJ2-1
TGTGCCAGCAGTACTCCCAGACAGGGCGGAAACTACAATGAGCAGTTCTTC
CASSTPRQGGNYNEQFF
>NA|TRBV5-1|few|TRBJ2-5
TGCGCCAGCAGCGGGCCGGCGGAAGAGACCCAGTACTTC
CASSGPAEETQYF
>TRBD2|TRBV5-1|few|TRBJ2-3
TGCGCCAGCAGCCTAAGCGGGGGGGCGATAGATACGCAGTATTTT
CASSLSGGAIDTQYF
>NA|TRBV7-2|few|TRBJ2-1
TGTGCCAGCAGCTTAGACCGCAGCGAGCAGTTCTTC
CASSLDRSEQFF
>TRBD2|TRBV7-3|NA|TRBJ2-5
TGTGCCAGCAGCCCGGGACTAGCGGGGACGGACACCGTGCAGTACTTC
CASSPGLAGTDTVQYF
>NA|TRBV30|NA|TRBJ1-2
TGTGCCTGGAGTAGAGACAGTTTCTATGGCTACACCTTC
CAWSRDSFYGYTF
>NA|TRBV5-4|NA|TRBJ1-1
TGTGCCAGCAGCTTGAGGTGGCAGGCGACGATGAACACTGAAGCTTTCTTT
CASSLRWQATMNTEAFF
>TRBD1|TRBV10-3|few|TRBJ2-7
TGTGCCATCAGTGAGTCTTCAGGGGGCCGCGGCGAGCAGTACTTC
CAISESSGGRGEQYF
>NA|TRBV6-2/TRBV6-3|NA|TRBJ2-3
TGTGCCTCCCTGGATGCCCTCCCCTCCACAGATACGCAGTATTTT
CASLDALPSTDTQYF
>TRBD2|TRBV6-1|many|TRBJ2-1
TGTGCCAGCAATACGGGACTAGGCCGAAACTACAATGAGCAGTTCTTC
CASNTGLGRNYNEQFF
>NA|TRBV20-1|NA|TRBJ2-1
TGCAGTGCTAGAGATAGTCAGGGGAGTAATGAGCAGTTCTTC
CSARDSQGSNEQFF
>NA|TRBV5-6|few|TRBJ2-3
TGTGCCAGCAGCGGGTATGGTAAGACAGATACGCAGTATTTT
CASSGYGKTDTQYF
>NA|TRBV7-3|few|TRBJ2-3
TGTGCCAGCAGCTTAGGATTCGAGGACTCAGATACGCAGTATTTT
CASSLGFEDSDTQYF
>TRBD1|TRBV6-2/TRBV6-3|NA|TRBJ2-1
TGTGCCACCGACAGGGTGATGCACAATGAGCAGTTCTTC
CATDRVMHNEQFF
>TRBD1|TRBV7-2|NA|TRBJ2-7
TGTGCCAGCAGCTCACCGGGACAGAGCTACGAGCAGTACTTC
CASSSPGQSYEQYF